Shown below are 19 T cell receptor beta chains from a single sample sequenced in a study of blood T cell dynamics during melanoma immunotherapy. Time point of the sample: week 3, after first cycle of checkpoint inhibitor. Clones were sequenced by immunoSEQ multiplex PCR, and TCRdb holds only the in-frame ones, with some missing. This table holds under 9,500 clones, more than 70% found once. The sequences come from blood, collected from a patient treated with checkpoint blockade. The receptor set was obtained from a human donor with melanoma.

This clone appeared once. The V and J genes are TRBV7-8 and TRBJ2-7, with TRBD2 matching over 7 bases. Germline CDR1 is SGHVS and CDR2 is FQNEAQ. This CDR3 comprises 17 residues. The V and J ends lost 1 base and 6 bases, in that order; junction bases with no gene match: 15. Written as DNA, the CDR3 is TGTGCCAGCAGCTTAGGGTACCGGGACTACTCAATAGGCGAGCAGTACTTC. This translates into CASSLGYRDYSIGEQYF.

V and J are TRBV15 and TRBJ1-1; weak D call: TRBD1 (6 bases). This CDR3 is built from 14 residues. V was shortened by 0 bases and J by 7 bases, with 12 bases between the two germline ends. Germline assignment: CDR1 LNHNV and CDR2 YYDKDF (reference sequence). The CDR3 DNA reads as TGTGCCACCAGCAGAGAAACCAGGGGTAGTGAAGCTTTCTTT. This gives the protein CATSRETRGSEAFF.

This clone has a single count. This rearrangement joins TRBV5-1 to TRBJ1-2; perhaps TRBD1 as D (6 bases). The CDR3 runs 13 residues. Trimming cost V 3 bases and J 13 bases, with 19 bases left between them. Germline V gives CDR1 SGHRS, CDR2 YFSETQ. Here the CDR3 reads CASSWTEGVGVTF. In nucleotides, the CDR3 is TGCGCCAGCAGCTGGACTGAGGGGGTTGGGGTCACCTTC.

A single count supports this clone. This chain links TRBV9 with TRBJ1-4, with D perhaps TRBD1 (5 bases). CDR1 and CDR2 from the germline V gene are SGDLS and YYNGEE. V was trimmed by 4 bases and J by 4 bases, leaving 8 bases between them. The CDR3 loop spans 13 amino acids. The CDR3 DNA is TGTGCCAGCAGCCGGGGCGGTAATGAAAAACTGTTTTTT. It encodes CASSRGGNEKLFF.

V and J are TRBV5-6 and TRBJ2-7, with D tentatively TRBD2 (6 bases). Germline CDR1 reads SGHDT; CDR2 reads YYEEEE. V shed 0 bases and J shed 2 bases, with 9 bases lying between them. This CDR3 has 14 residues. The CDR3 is CASSLGGITYEQYF. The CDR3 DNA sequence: TGTGCCAGCAGCTTGGGCGGGATCACCTACGAGCAGTACTTC.

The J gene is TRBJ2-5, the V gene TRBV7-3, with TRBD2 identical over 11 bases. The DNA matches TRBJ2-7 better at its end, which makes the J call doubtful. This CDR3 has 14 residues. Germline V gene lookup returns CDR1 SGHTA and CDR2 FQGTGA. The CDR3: CASSYGLAGYEQYF. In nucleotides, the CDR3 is TGTGCCAGCAGCTACGGACTAGCGGGCTACGAGCAGTACTTC.

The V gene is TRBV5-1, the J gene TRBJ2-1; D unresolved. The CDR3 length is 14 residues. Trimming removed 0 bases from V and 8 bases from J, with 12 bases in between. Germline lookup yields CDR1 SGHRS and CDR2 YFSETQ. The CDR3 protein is CASSLEPSGDEQFF. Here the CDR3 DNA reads TGCGCCAGCAGCTTGGAGCCTAGTGGTGATGAGCAGTTCTTC.

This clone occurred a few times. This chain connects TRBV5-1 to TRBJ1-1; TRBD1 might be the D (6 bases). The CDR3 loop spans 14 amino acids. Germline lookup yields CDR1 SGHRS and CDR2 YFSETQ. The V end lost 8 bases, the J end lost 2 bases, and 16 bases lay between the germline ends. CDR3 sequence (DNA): TGCGCCAGTACGAGAACAGGGTTTAACACTGAAGCTTTCTTT. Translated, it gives CASTRTGFNTEAFF.

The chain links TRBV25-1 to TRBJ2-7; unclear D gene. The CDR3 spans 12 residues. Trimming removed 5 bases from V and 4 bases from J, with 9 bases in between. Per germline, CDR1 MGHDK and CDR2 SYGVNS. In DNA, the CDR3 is TGTGCCAGCAGTCCCATTGGATACGAGCAGTACTTC. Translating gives CASSPIGYEQYF.

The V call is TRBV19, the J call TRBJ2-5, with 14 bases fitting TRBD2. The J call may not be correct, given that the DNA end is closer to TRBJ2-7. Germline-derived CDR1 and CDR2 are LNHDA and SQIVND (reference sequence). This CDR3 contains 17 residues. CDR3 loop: CASSKGGLAGDSYEQYF. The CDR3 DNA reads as TGTGCCAGTAGTAAAGGGGGACTAGCGGGAGACTCCTACGAGCAGTACTTC.

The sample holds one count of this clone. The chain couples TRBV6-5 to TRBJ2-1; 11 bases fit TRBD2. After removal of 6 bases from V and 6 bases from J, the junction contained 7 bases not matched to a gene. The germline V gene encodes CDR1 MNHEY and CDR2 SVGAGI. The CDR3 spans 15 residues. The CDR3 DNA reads TGTGCCAGCAGAACTAGCGGGAGTCAGGGCAATGAGCAGTTCTTC. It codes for CASRTSGSQGNEQFF.

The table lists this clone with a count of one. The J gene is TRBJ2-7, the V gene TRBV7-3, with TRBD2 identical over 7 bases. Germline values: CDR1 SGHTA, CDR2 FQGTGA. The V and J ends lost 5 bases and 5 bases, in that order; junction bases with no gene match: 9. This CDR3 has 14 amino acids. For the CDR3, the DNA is TGTGCCAGCAGCGGCGCCGGGGGGTCCCACGAGCAGTACTTC. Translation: CASSGAGGSHEQYF.

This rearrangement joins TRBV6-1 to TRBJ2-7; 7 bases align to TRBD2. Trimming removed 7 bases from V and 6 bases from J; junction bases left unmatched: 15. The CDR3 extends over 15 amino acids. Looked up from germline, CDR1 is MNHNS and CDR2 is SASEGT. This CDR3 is CASMALAAPLAEQYF. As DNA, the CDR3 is TGTGCCAGCATGGCCCTAGCGGCACCCTTGGCCGAGCAGTACTTC.

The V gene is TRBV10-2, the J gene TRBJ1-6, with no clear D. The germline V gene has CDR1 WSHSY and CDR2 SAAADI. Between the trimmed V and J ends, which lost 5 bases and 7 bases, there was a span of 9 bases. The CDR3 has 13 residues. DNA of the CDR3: TGCGCCAGCAGTAGCCAGCGAAATTCACCCCTCCACTTT. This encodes CASSSQRNSPLHF.

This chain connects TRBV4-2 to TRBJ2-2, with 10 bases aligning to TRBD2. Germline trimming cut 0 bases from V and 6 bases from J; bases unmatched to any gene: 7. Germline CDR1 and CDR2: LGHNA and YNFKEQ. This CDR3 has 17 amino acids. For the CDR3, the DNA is TGTGCCAGCAGCCAAGATGGGAGACTAGCGGGCGCCGGGGAGCTGTTTTTT. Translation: CASSQDGRLAGAGELFF.

CDR3 residues: CASSPRQGNGEQYF. CDR3 sequence (DNA): TGTGCCAGCAGCCCCCGACAGGGTAATGGCGAGCAGTACTTC. This chain uses TRBV9 with TRBJ2-7; 7 bases map to TRBD1. Germline CDR1 and CDR2: SGDLS and YYNGEE. The CDR3 runs to 14 residues. The ends lost 4 bases at V and 6 bases at J; junction bases unmatched: 10. The variable domain in full, with the rest retrieved from reference TRBV9 and TRBJ2-7, is DSGVTQTPKHLITATGQRVTLRCSPRSGDLSVYWYQQSLDQGLQFLIQYYNGEERAKGNILERFSAQQFPDLHSELNLSSLELGDSALYFCASSPRQGNGEQYFGPGTRLTVT.

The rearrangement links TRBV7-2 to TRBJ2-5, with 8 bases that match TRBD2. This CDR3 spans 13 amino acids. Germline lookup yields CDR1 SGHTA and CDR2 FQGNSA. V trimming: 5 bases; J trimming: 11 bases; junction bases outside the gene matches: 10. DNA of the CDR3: TGTGCCAGCAGCCTCGGACCGGGGGGGGAGCAGTACTTC. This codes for CASSLGPGGEQYF. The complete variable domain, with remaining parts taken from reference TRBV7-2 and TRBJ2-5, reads GAGVSQSPSNKVTEKGKDVELRCDPISGHTALYWYRQSLGQGLEFLIYFQGNSAPDKSGLPSDRFSAERTGGSVSTLTIQRTQQEDSAVYLCASSLGPGGEQYFGPGTRLLVL.

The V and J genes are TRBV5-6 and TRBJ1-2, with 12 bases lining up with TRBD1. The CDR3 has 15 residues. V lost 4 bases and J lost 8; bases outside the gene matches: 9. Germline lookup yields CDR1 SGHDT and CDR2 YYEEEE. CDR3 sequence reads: CASSDWGTGGWGYTF. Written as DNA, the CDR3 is TGTGCCAGCAGCGACTGGGGGACAGGGGGCTGGGGCTACACCTTC.

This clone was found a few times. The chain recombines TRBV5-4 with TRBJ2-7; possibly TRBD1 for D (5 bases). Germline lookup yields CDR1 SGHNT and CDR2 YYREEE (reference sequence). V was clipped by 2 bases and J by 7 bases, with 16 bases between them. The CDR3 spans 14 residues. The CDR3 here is CASSFGQGIGEQYF. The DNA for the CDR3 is TGTGCCAGCAGCTTCGGCCAGGGAATAGGTGAGCAGTACTTC.